This T cell receptor (beta chain) was sequenced in a study of blood T cell repertoires in COVID-19. About the study: Sample material is recorded as cDNA or gDNA derived from T cells, B-cell-depleted T cells, or PBMCs.

Unmatched junction bases numbered 8, after V lost 7 bases and J lost 0 bases. CDR1 is MDHEN, CDR2 SYDVKM, per germline. The CDR3 spans 16 residues. Libraries were prepared by immunoSEQ multiplex PCR; TCRdb keeps only in-frame clonotypes and omits some of them. The sample lists roughly 250,000 clones; approximately 85% were seen once. V and J are TRBV28 and TRBJ2-7; TRBD2 matches 11 bases. This receptor was identified in a human donor with COVID-19, enrolled during active disease. The donor label of this sample is uncertain. Source material: peripheral blood. CDR3 in amino acids: CASNPGLADNSYEQYF. As DNA, the CDR3 is TGTGCCAGCAACCCGGGACTAGCGGATAACTCCTACGAGCAGTACTTC.